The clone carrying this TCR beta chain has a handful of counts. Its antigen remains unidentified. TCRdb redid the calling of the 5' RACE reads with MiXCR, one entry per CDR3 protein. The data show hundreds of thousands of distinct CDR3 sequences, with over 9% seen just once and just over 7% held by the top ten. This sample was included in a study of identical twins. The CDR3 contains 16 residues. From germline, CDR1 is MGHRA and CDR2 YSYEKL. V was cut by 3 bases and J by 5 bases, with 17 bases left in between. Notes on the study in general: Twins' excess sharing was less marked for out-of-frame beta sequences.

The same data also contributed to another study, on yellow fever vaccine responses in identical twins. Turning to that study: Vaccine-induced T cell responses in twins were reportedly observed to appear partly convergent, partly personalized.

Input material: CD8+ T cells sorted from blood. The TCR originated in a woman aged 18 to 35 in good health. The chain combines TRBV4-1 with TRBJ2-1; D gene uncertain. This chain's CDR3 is CASSQGPPIEHNEQFF. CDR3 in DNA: TGCGCCAGCAGCCAGGGTCCACCAATAGAACACAATGAGCAGTTCTTC.